Presented here are 11 T cell receptor beta chains from one specimen sequenced in a study of regulatory T cells in long-lasting Graves disease. As for time point: persistent/refractory GD, antithyroid drugs over 5 years with positive TRAb. After RNA was extracted from PBMCs, the TCR library was made from it. Researchers made TCR beta libraries by using iRepertoire HTBI primers and running Arm-PCR on CDR3 regions. One entry per CDR3 protein results from TCRdb running MiXCR on the multiplex PCR reads. This sample has more than 300,000 distinct CDR3 sequences, with roughly 25% found just once. The specimen comprised peripheral blood mononuclear cells (PBMCs), sampled when the disease was refractory, from a patient treated with antithyroid drugs. These receptors originate from a woman in her thirties or forties with Graves disease.

The V gene is TRBV18, the J gene TRBJ2-4, with 7 bases matching TRBD2. The V and J ends lost 3 bases and 0 bases, in that order; junction bases with no gene match: 8. Germline loops: CDR1 KGHSH, CDR2 LQKENI. CDR3 length: 17 residues. The CDR3: CASSPSSGLGAKNIQYF. The CDR3, as DNA: TGTGCCAGCTCACCGTCTAGCGGCCTAGGAGCCAAAAACATTCAGTACTTC.

This clonotype has just one count. The chain couples TRBV5-1 to TRBJ2-3; 14 bases map to TRBD2. V lost 4 bases, J lost 6 bases, and 7 bases stayed unmatched. Looked up from germline, CDR1 is SGHRS and CDR2 is YFSETQ. The CDR3 length is 16 residues. This chain's CDR3 is CASSAGLAGDYDTQYF. CDR3 sequence (DNA): TGCGCCAGCAGCGCGGGACTAGCGGGAGACTATGATACGCAGTATTTT.

This clonotype was seen many times. The chain is built from TRBV6-1 and TRBJ1-1, with 7 positions matching TRBD1. The CDR3 has 12 residues. Germline lookup yields CDR1 MNHNS and CDR2 SASEGT. With 6 bases clipped from V and 7 bases from J, the junction kept 5 bases outside the gene matches. The CDR3 here is CASRTGTDEAFF. The CDR3 nucleotides read TGTGCCAGCAGAACAGGGACAGATGAAGCTTTCTTT.

This chain uses TRBV20-1 with TRBJ2-5; the D gene is possibly TRBD2 (6 bases). Per the germline V gene, CDR1 is DFQATT and CDR2 is SNEGSKA (reference sequence). V was pared by 3 bases and J by 2 bases, with 16 bases between. The CDR3 length is 15 residues. CDR3 loop: CSAREKGTSQETQYF. The CDR3 DNA reads TGCAGTGCTAGGGAGAAAGGGACTTCTCAAGAGACCCAGTACTTC.

V gene TRBV12-3 or TRBV12-4 combines with J gene TRBJ1-1; TRBD1 agrees at 9 bases. The V segment lost 6 bases and the J segment 3 bases; nucleotides outside the gene matches: 5. The CDR3 consists of 14 residues. The CDR3 DNA sequence: TGTGCCAGCAGCCGACAGGGGGGAGACACTGAAGCTTTCTTT. Its protein product is CASSRQGGDTEAFF.

This clonotype has more than one count but fewer than ten. The rearrangement links TRBV12-3 or TRBV12-4 to TRBJ2-1, with D tentatively TRBD2 (5 bases). Trimming took off 6 bases at V and 7 bases at J, with 22 bases between the two ends. This CDR3 region has 16 residues. CDR3 region: CASRHLGSGTVNEQFF. The CDR3 coding sequence is TGTGCCAGCAGACACCTTGGGAGTGGTACTGTGAATGAGCAGTTCTTC.

This clonotype was seen repeatedly, ten times or more. The chain couples TRBV28 to TRBJ2-5; 11 bases match TRBD2. The CDR3 is 16 amino acids. Germline loops: CDR1 MDHEN, CDR2 SYDVKM. V lost 1 base to trimming and J lost 1 base; unmatched junction nucleotides: 2. CDR3: CASSLLGLAAQETQYF. The CDR3 nucleotides are TGTGCCAGCAGTTTATTGGGACTAGCGGCCCAAGAGACCCAGTACTTC.

The rearrangement links TRBV20-1 to TRBJ2-1; 9 nucleotides align to TRBD2. Germline CDR1 reads DFQATT; CDR2 reads SNEGSKA (reference sequence). This CDR3 spans 12 amino acids. With V trimmed by 2 bases and J by 11 bases, 4 bases remained unmatched. The CDR3 spells CSARLAGSQQFF. Written as DNA, the CDR3 is TGCAGTGCTAGACTAGCGGGATCTCAGCAGTTCTTC.

CDR3 DNA sequence: TGCGCCAGCAGCCCCTCTACGGGATTAGCCAAAAACATTCAGTACTTC. It specifies CASSPSTGLAKNIQYF. The chain combines TRBV4-1 with TRBJ2-4; D is possibly TRBD2 (5 bases). Trimming removed 4 bases at V and 0 bases at J, with 13 bases between. CDR1 and CDR2 (germline): MGHRA, YSYEKL. The CDR3 sequence is 16 residues long.

At least ten counts were recorded for this clonotype. The V gene is TRBV28, the J gene TRBJ2-5; D is possibly TRBD1 (5 bases). Germline V gene sequence: CDR1 MDHEN, CDR2 SYDVKM. There are 14 residues in the CDR3. Trimming pared 2 bases from V and 2 bases from J, leaving 9 bases between. CDR3 sequence reads: CASSLVQGQETQYF. The CDR3 DNA sequence: TGTGCCAGCAGTTTAGTCCAGGGACAAGAGACCCAGTACTTC.

This sequence joins TRBV16 and TRBJ2-2, with D possibly matching TRBD1 (5 bases). The CDR3 length is 14 residues. Germline lookup yields CDR1 KGHSY and CDR2 FQNENV. V lost 0 bases and J 6 bases, leaving 8 bases between the germline ends. Written as DNA, the CDR3 is TGTGCCAGCAGCCAATCACTCAGGGCCGGGGAGCTGTTTTTT. Amino acid sequence: CASSQSLRAGELFF.